The sequence of this TCR beta chain was determined in a study of CD8 T cells in ankylosing spondylitis. This clonotype was detected a few times. TCRdb re-analysed the 5' RACE reads in MiXCR, keeping a single row per CDR3 protein. The sample includes some 270,000 distinct CDR3 sequences, 15% to 20% of them seen just once. Sequenced input: blood, either unsorted or a sorted T cell fraction (not recorded which). The TCR was taken from a male donor with ankylosing spondylitis or in good health (not recorded which).

CDR3 region: CASSQAHSETQYF. The CDR3, as DNA: TGCGCCAGCAGCCAAGCGCACTCAGAGACCCAGTACTTC. This chain joins TRBV4-1 and TRBJ2-5; D remains ambiguous. The germline V and J ends were trimmed by 1 base and 4 bases, with 7 bases remaining between them. CDR1 is MGHRA, CDR2 YSYEKL, per germline. CDR3 length: 13 residues.